This T cell receptor beta chain was sequenced in a study of T cells expressing NK-cell markers. Study context: From sorted CD3+CD56+NKG2C+, CD3+CD56+NKG2C- and CD3+CD56-NKG2C+ T cells came the TCR beta repertoires. Broader study findings: NKG2C+ dominant clonotype frequencies in 5 or 6 donors were about 1.0-7.5% of CD8+ T cells.

TCRdb re-called the 5' RACE reads and shows each CDR3 protein once, DNA omitted. The sample data list approximately 170,000 distinct CDR3 sequences. Germline assignment: CDR1 SNHLY and CDR2 FYNNEI. This CDR3 contains 15 residues. As concerns this clonotype: What it recognizes is unknown.

The clonotype was recovered from a man between 18 and 69 years old in good health. The chain couples TRBV2 to TRBJ2-7; with no DNA, the TCRdb D assignment of TRBD2 cannot be verified. Sequencing input: blood T cells: a sorted CD56 or NKG2C T cell subset, CD4+ or CD8+ T cells, or bulk PBMC T cells (not recorded which). The CDR3 loop is CASSSTGGEYNEQYF.